This passage covers 7 T cell receptor beta chains from one sample sequenced in a study of T cell repertoires in cytomegalovirus infection (dated by TCRdb to about 2019). Sequencing was performed on an Illumina HiSeq 1500. The raw public reads went through TCRdb reprocessing: fastp at Q25, MiXCR clone calling, in-frame beta chains kept. Each CDR3 protein appears once, grouped with its most common genes and DNA. This sample comprises roughly 250,000 distinct CDR3 sequences, 9% to 15% of them detected only once. The ten largest make up 1.5% to 2% of the sample. Sequencing input: PBMCs. The receptors come from a human donor in good health (CMV status not recorded). Some clones in this sample may be carry-over from other donors' samples.

This clonotype was recorded many times. The rearrangement links TRBV28 to TRBJ2-5; 10 nucleotides line up with TRBD2. CDR3 size: 18 residues. V lost 7 bases and J lost 3; bases outside the gene matches: 17. Germline assignment: CDR1 MDHEN and CDR2 SYDVKM. The CDR3 DNA follows: TGTGCCAGCATTGTAGCGTCCGCTAGCGGGAGAGAGGAAGAGACCCAGTACTTC. Its protein is CASIVASASGREEETQYF.

This clonotype was observed a handful of times. Its ends do not fully match the called genes, so a read error is possible. The chain carries TRBV7-2 and TRBJ2-5; 12 nucleotides agree with TRBD2. In germline, CDR1 is SGHTA, CDR2 FQGNSA. CDR3 size: 15 residues. The CDR3 nucleotides read TGTGCCAGCAGCCTAGCGGGAGGGCAGGGGGAGACCCAGTACTTC. It translates to CASSLAGGQGETQYF.

The J gene is TRBJ2-1, the V gene TRBV2; 8 bases line up with TRBD2. V lost 7 bases to trimming and J lost 10 bases; unmatched junction nucleotides: 12. CDR3 length equals 14 residues. Germline values: CDR1 SNHLY, CDR2 FYNNEI. The CDR3 bases are TGTGCCAGCAACAAAAGGCGGGAGGTAGGCGAGCAGTTCTTC. It encodes CASNKRREVGEQFF.

The rearrangement uses TRBV6-2 or TRBV6-3 and TRBJ2-1; D could derive from TRBD1 or TRBD2 (5 bases each). Trimming shortened V by 7 bases and J by 5 bases, and 21 bases separated the two germline ends. The CDR3 contains 16 residues. The germline gives CDR1 MNHEY, CDR2 SVGEGT. The CDR3 DNA sequence: TGTGCCAGCACGGGACCCCCAGACTTAACACACAATGAGCAGTTCTTC. Translating it yields CASTGPPDLTHNEQFF.

This chain connects TRBV5-5 to TRBJ2-7, with 8 bases identical to TRBD2. The CDR3 runs to 14 residues. Losses at the gene ends were 0 bases for V and 6 bases for J; bases not matched to a gene: 5. Germline CDR1 SGHKS, CDR2 YYEKEE (reference sequence). The CDR3 DNA is TGTGCCAGCAGCTTGGGTAAGCGGGGGAGCGAGCAGTACTTC. Encoded protein: CASSLGKRGSEQYF.

This clonotype was observed many times. The chain carries TRBV7-2 and TRBJ1-6, with TRBD1 matching 7 bases. Germline values: CDR1 SGHTA, CDR2 FQGNSA. J lost 8 bases, V lost 7 bases, and 11 bases had no gene match. This CDR3 region has 15 residues. In DNA form, the CDR3 reads TGTGCCAGCACCCCTAGAGGGGGCTTAGATTCACCCCTCCACTTT. This codes for CASTPRGGLDSPLHF.

The gene calls are TRBV11-2 and TRBJ2-2, with D perhaps TRBD1 or TRBD2 (5 bases each). V gave up 4 bases and J gave up 0 bases, with 15 bases separating them. The CDR3 spans 17 residues. Germline loops: CDR1 SGHAT, CDR2 FQNNGV. CDR3 sequence (DNA): TGTGCCAGCAGCTCTGCCCGGGGCACCACGAACACCGGGGAGCTGTTTTTT. Encoded protein: CASSSARGTTNTGELFF.